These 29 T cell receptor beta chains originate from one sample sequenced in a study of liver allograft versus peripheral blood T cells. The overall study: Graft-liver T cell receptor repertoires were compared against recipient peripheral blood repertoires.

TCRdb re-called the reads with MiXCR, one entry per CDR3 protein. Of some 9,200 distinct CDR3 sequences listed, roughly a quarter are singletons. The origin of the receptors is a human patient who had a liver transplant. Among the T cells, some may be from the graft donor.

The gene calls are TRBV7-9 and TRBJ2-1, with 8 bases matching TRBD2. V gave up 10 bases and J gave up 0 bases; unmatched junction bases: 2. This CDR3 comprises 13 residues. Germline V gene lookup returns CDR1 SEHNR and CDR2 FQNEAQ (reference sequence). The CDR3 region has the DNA TGTGCCATACTAGCGGACTCCTACAATGAGCAGTTCTTC. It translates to CAILADSYNEQFF.

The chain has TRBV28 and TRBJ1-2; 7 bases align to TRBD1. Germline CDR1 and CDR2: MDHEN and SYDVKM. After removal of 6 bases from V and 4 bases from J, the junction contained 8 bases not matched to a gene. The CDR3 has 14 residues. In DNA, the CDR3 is TGTGCCAGCAGCGCCGGGACAGCGAGCTATGGCTACACCTTC. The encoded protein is CASSAGTASYGYTF.

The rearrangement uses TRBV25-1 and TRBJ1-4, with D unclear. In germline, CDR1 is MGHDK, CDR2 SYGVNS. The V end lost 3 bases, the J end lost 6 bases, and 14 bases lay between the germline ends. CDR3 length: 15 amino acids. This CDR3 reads CASSDLSLGDEKLFF. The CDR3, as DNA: TGTGCCAGCAGTGACCTCTCCCTGGGAGATGAAAAACTGTTTTTT.

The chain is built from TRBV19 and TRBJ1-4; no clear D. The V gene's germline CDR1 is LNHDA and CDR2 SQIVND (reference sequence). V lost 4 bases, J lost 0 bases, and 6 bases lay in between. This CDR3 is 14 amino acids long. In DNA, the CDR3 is TGTGCCAGTAGTACCCCCGCAACTAATGAAAAACTGTTTTTT. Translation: CASSTPATNEKLFF.

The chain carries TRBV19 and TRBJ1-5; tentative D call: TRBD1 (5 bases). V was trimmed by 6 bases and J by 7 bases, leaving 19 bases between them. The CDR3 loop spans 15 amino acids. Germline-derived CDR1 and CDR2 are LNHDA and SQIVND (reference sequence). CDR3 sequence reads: CASRDGTGGEQPQHF. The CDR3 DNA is TGTGCCAGTAGGGATGGGACCGGCGGCGAACAGCCCCAGCATTTT.

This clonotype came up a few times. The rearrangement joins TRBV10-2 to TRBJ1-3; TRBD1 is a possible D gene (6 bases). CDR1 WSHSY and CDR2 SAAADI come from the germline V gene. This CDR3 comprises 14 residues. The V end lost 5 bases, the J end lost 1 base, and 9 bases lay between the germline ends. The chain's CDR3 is CASSSTGSGNTIYF. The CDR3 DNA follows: TGCGCCAGCAGTTCTACAGGGTCTGGAAACACCATATATTTT.

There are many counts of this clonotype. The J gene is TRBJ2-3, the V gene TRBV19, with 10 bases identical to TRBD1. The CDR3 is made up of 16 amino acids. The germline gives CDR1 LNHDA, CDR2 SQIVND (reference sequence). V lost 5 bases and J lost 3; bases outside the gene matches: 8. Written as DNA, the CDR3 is TGTGCCAGTAGTTCCCGGGACAGGGGTACAACAGATACGCAGTATTTT. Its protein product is CASSSRDRGTTDTQYF.

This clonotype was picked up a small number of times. The CDR3 DNA follows: TGCAGTGCTAGAGATAGGAGGCGGCAAGGGACACTCATACCCGACTTGCCCCAGCATTTT. It is translated as CSARDRRRQGTLIPDLPQHF. The gene calls are TRBV20-1 and TRBJ1-5, with a possible D match to TRBD1 (6 bases). The CDR3 covers 20 residues. V was pared by 0 bases and J by 9 bases, with 33 bases between. The germline CDR1 and CDR2 sequences are DFQATT and SNEGSKA (reference sequence).

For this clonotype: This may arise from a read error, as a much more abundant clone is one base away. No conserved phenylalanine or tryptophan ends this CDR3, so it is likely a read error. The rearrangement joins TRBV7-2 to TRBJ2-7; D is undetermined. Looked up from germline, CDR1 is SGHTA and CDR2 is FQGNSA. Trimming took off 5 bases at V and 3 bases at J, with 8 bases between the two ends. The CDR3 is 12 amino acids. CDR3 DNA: TGTGCCAGCAGCCTACTAAACTACGAGCAGTACTTA. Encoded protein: CASSLLNYEQYL.

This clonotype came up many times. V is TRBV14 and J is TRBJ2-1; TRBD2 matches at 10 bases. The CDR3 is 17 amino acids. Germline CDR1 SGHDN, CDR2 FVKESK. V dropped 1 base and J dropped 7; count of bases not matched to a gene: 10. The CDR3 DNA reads TGTGCCAGCAGCCAAGGAAAGCGGGGGGGATCTCGAAATGAGCAGTTCTTC. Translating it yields CASSQGKRGGSRNEQFF.

CDR3 DNA: TGCAGTGCTAGAGATGGGAGGGGCTTGGGGCCCCAGCATTTT. As protein: CSARDGRGLGPQHF. The rearrangement uses TRBV20-1 and TRBJ1-5, with a possible D match to TRBD1 (5 bases). Per germline, CDR1 DFQATT and CDR2 SNEGSKA (reference sequence). Trimming stripped 0 bases from V and 9 bases from J, with 15 bases between. The CDR3 consists of 14 residues.

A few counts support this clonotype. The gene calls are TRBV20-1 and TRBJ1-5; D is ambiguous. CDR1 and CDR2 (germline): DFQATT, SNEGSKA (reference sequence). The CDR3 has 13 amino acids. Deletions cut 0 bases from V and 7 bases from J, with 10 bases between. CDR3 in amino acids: CSARDTAEQPQHF. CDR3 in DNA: TGCAGTGCTAGAGATACGGCTGAGCAGCCCCAGCATTTT.

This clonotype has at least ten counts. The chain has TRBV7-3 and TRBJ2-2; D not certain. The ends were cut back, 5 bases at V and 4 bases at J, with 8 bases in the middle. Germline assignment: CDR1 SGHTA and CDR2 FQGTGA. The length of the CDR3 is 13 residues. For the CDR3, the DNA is TGTGCCAGCAGCCAGTCAGTCACCGGGGAGCTGTTTTTT. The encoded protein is CASSQSVTGELFF. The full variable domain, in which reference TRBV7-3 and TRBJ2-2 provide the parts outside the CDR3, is GAGVSQTPSNKVTEKGKYVELRCDPISGHTALYWYRQSLGQGPEFLIYFQGTGAADDSGLPNDRFFAVRPEGSVSTLKIQRTERGDSAVYLCASSQSVTGELFFGEGSRLTVL.

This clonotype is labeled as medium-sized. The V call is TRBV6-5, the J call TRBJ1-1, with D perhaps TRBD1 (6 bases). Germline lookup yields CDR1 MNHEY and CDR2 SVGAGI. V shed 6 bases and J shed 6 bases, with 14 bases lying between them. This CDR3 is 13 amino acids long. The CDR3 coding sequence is TGTGCCAGCAGACTACAGGGTTTGGCTGAAGCTTTCTTT. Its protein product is CASRLQGLAEAFF.

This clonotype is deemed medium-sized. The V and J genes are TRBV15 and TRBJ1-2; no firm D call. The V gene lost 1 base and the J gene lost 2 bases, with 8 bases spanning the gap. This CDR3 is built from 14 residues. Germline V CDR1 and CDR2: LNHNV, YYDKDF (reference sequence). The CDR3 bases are TGTGCCACCAGCAGAGTAGGGCGCAACTATGGCTACACCTTC. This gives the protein CATSRVGRNYGYTF.

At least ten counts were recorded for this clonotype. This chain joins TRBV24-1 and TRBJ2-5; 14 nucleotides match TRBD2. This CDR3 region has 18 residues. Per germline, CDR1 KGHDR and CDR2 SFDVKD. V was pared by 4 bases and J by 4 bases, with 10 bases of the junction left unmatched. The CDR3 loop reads CATSDLTGLAGELETQYF. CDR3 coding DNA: TGTGCCACCAGTGACCTTACGGGACTAGCGGGAGAACTAGAGACCCAGTACTTC.

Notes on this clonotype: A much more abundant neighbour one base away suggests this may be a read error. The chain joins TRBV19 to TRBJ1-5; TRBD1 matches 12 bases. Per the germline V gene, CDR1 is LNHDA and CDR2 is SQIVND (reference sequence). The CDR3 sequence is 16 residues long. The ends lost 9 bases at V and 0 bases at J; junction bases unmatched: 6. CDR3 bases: TGTGCCAGAAGGGGACAGGGGGCTTTTAGCAATCAGCCCCAGCATTTT. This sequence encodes CARRGQGAFSNQPQHF.

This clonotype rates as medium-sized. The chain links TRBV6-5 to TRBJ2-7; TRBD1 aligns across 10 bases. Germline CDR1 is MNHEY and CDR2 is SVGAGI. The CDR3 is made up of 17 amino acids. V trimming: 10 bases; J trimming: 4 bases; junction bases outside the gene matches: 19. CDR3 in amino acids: CATSRQGAQSPLYEQYF. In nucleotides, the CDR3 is TGTGCCACCTCCCGACAGGGGGCTCAATCCCCTCTTTACGAGCAGTACTTC.

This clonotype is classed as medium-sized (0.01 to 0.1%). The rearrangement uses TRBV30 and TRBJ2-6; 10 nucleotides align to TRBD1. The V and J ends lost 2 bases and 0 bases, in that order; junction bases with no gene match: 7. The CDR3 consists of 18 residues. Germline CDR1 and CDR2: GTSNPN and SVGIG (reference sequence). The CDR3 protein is CAWSTRDRGLSGANVLTF. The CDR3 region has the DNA TGTGCCTGGAGTACCCGGGACAGGGGCCTCTCTGGGGCCAACGTCCTGACTTTC. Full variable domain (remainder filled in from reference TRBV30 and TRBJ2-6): SQTIHQWPATLVQPVGSPLSLECTVEGTSNPNLYWYRQAAGRGLQLLFYSVGIGQISSEVPQNLSASRPQDRQFILSSKKLLLSDSGFYLCAWSTRDRGLSGANVLTFGAGSRLTVL.

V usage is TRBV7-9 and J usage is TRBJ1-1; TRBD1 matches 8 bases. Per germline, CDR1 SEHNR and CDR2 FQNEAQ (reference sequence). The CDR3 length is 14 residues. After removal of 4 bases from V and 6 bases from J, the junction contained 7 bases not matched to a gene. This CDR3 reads CASSSRGPEPEAFF. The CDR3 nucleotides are TGTGCCAGCAGCTCCAGGGGGCCTGAACCTGAAGCTTTCTTT.

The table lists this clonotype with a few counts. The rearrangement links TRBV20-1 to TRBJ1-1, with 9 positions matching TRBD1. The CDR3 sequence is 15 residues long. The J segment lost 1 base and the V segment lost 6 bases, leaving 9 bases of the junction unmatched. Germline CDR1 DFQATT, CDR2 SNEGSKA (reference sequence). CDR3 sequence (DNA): TGCAGTGCCAGAAACAGGGGGCTGGGGAACACTGAAGCTTTCTTT. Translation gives CSARNRGLGNTEAFF.

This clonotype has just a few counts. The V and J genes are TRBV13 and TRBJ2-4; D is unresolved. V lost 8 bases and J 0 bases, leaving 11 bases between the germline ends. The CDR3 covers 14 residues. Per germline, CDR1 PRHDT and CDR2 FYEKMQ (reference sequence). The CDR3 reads CASSDGLAKNIQYF. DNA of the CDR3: TGTGCCAGCTCGGACGGATTAGCCAAAAACATTCAGTACTTC.

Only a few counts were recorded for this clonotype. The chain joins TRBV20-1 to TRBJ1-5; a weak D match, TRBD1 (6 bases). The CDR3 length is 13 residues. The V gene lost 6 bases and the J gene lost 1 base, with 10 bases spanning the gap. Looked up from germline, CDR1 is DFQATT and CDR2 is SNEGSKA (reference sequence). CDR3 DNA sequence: TGCAGTGCCGGACAGAGCAGCAATCAGCCCCAGCATTTT. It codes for CSAGQSSNQPQHF.

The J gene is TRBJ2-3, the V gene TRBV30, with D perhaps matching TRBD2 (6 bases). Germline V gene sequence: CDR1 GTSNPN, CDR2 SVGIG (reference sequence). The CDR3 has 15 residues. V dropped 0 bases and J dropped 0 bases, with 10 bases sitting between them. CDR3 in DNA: TGTGCCTGGAGTGTTTTGGGGGGAAGCACAGATACGCAGTATTTT. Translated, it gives CAWSVLGGSTDTQYF.

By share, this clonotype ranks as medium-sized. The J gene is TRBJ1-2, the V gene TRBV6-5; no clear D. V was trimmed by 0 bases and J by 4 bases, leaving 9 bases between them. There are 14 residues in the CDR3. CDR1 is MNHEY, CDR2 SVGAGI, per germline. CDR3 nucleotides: TGTGCCAGCAGTTACTCGTGGCCCTCCTATGGCTACACCTTC. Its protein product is CASSYSWPSYGYTF.

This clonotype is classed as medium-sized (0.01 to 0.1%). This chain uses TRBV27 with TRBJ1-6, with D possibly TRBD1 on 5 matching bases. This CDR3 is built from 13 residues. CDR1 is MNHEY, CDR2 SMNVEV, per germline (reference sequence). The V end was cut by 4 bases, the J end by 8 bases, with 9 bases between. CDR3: CASSWQGDSPLHF. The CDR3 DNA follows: TGTGCCAGCAGTTGGCAGGGAGATTCACCCCTCCACTTT.

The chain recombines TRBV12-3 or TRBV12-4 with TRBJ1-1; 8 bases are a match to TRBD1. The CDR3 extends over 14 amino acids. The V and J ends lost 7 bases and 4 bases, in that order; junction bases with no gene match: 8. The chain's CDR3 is CASTQQTGGTEAFF. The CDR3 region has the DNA TGTGCCAGCACCCAACAAACAGGGGGCACTGAAGCTTTCTTT.

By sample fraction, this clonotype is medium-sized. CDR3 loop: CASSPPRTTYEQYF. The CDR3 DNA sequence: TGTGCCAGCTCACCACCAAGGACAACCTACGAGCAGTACTTC. The chain joins TRBV18 to TRBJ2-7, with D tentatively TRBD1 (5 bases). The V end lost 0 bases, the J end lost 2 bases, and 8 bases lay between the germline ends. Germline assignment: CDR1 KGHSH and CDR2 LQKENI. CDR3 length equals 14 residues.

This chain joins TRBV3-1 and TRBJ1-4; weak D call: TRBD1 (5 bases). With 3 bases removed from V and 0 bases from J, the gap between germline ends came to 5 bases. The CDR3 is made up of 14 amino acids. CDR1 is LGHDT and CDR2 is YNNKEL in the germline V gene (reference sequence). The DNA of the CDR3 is TGTGCCAGCAGCCAGGGGGCAACTAATGAAAAACTGTTTTTT. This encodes CASSQGATNEKLFF.